This T cell receptor beta chain was captured by sequencing in a study of blood T cell repertoires in COVID-19. Original handling: Amplifying reference gene primers gave estimates of nucleated cell counts. Generated by immunoSEQ multiplex PCR, the TCRdb table keeps only in-frame clones and is missing some. The DNA was the basis for D and trimming; V, J and clone size are from that table. Seen here are roughly 40,000 clones, around 94% observed once, and the top ten hold under 0.4%. The germline V and J ends were trimmed by 3 bases and 4 bases, with 16 bases remaining between them. The V gene's germline CDR1 is LNHNV and CDR2 YYDKDF (reference sequence). This CDR3 region has 16 residues.

What was sequenced was peripheral blood. The source is a man aged 50 to 60 with COVID-19, enrolled during active disease. The rearrangement uses TRBV15 and TRBJ1-3, with a tentative D call TRBD1 (5 bases). This chain's CDR3 is CATSRDPRGGGNTIYF. CDR3 nucleotides: TGTGCCACCAGCAGGGACCCTCGGGGGGGAGGAAACACCATATATTTT.